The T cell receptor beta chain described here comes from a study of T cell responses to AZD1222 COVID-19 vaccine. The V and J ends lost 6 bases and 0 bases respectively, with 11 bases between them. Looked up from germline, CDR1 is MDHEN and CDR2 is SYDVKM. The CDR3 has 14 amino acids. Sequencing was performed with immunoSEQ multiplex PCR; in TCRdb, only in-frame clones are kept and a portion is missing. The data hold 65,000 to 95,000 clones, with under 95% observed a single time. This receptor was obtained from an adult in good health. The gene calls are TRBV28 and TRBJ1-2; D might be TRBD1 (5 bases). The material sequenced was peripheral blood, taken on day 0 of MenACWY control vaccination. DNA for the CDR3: TGTGCCAGCAGCTATGGGACTACTAACTATGGCTACACCTTC. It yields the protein CASSYGTTNYGYTF.